This section outlines one T cell receptor (beta chain) sequence together with its context. This entry comes from a study of human T cells and chemical hapten exposure. Time point of the sample: patch test 1, 2 weeks after DPC sensitization. As to treatment: therapeutic diphenylcyclopropenone sensitization with weekly scalp DPC. The study drew its donors from alopecia patients who were 18 to 70 years old and suitable for DPC. Before extraction, the whole blood was not fractionated, and total RNA was taken from it. Germline V lookup: CDR1 GTSNPN, CDR2 SVGIG (reference sequence). With 4 bases removed from V and 2 bases from J, the gap between germline ends came to 12 bases. This CDR3 is 13 amino acids long. One entry per CDR3 protein, called by TCRdb with MiXCR from the RACE reads. The sample carries some 94,000 distinct CDR3 sequences, around 12% recorded once.

The sequence was collected from a woman aged 40 to 50 with alopecia areata. Some clones in this sample may be carry-over from other donors' samples. The starting material was whole blood, obtained in connection with sensitization to the hapten diphenylcyclopropenone (DPC). The V gene is TRBV30, the J gene TRBJ2-7, with D unclear. The CDR3 sequence is CAWNRGLAYEQYF. CDR3 DNA sequence: TGTGCCTGGAACCGTGGCCTGGCCTACGAGCAGTACTTC.